This TCR beta chain appears in the sequencing data of a study of T-cell memory formation after mild COVID-19. Study-level results: Clonal second-wave expansions that peaked on day 37 had unconfirmed SARS-CoV-2 specificity. Some clones that responded turned up in pre-infection memory, which suggests that cross-reactive memory joined in.

A note on this clonotype: Its cognate antigen is unknown.

The germline CDR1 and CDR2 sequences are SGHAT and FQDESV (reference sequence). The CDR3 is made up of 14 amino acids. With 1 base removed from V and 2 bases from J, the gap between germline ends came to 8 bases. Each CDR3 protein gets one entry after TCRdb re-called the 5' RACE reads with MiXCR. The sample yields 160,000 or so distinct CDR3 sequences, about a third seen once. The rearrangement uses TRBV11-1 and TRBJ1-1, with D unresolved. The sample consisted of PBMCs or a T cell subset sorted from them (not recorded which). This TCR derives from an adult woman who had mild COVID-19 (a few samples of this study predate the infection). Cell type and time point are not known. In DNA, the CDR3 is TGTGCCAGCAGCTTAGGCTACAGAAACACTGAAGCTTTCTTT. Translation gives CASSLGYRNTEAFF.